The rows below give T cell receptor beta chains drawn from one sample of a study of cytomegalovirus exposure and HLA in healthy donors. The data were produced by immunoSEQ multiplex PCR, yet TCRdb's version contains in-frame clones alone and is incomplete. The sample lists around 100,000 clones; under 90% were seen once. Source material: PBMCs. These receptors were collected from a woman aged 18-30 years in good health and CMV-seronegative. The CDR3 runs from the conserved cysteine through the conserved F or W. D genes are given only for firm matches. Only part of the rows carry a size: once, few, many, or a class if the clone is expanded.

v_gene: TRBV5-1
j_gene: TRBJ2-7
len: 14
abundance: .
d_gene: TRBD2
CDR3aa: CASSWTSGSYEQYF
CDR3nt: TGCGCCAGCAGCTGGACTAGCGGGAGCTACGAGCAGTACTTC

v_gene: TRBV7-8
j_gene: TRBJ2-7
len: 14
abundance: .
d_gene: .
CDR3aa: CASSLSGFAYEQYF
CDR3nt: TGTGCCAGCAGCTTATCGGGTTTCGCCTACGAGCAGTACTTC

v_gene: TRBV2
j_gene: TRBJ1-2
len: 12
abundance: .
d_gene: .
CDR3aa: CASSTRNYGYTF
CDR3nt: TGTGCCAGCAGTACTCGGAACTATGGCTACACCTTC

v_gene: TRBV18
j_gene: TRBJ2-5
len: 15
abundance: once
d_gene: TRBD2
CDR3aa: CASSSVGGEKETQYF
CDR3nt: TGTGCCAGCTCGTCGGTTGGGGGGGAAAAAGAGACCCAGTACTTC

v_gene: TRBV28
j_gene: TRBJ2-7
len: 13
abundance: .
d_gene: .
CDR3aa: CASSGTSRYEQYF
CDR3nt: TGTGCCAGCAGTGGGACATCTCGCTACGAGCAGTACTTC

v_gene: TRBV6-4
j_gene: TRBJ2-3
len: 15
abundance: few
d_gene: TRBD1
CDR3aa: CASSDRDRGTDTQYF
CDR3nt: TGTGCCAGCAGTGACAGGGACAGGGGCACAGATACGCAGTATTTT

v_gene: TRBV6-5
j_gene: TRBJ1-4
len: 15
abundance: .
d_gene: .
CDR3aa: CASSYEGATNEKLFF
CDR3nt: TGTGCCAGCAGTTACGAGGGCGCAACTAATGAAAAACTGTTTTTT

v_gene: TRBV6-1
j_gene: TRBJ1-1
len: 15
abundance: .
d_gene: .
CDR3aa: CASSDLSTGRAEAFF
CDR3nt: TGTGCCAGCAGCGATCTTTCGACGGGGAGAGCTGAAGCTTTCTTT

v_gene: TRBV5-1
j_gene: TRBJ2-4
len: 17
abundance: once
d_gene: TRBD2
CDR3aa: CASSQQPASGSRSIQYF
CDR3nt: TGCGCCAGCAGCCAACAACCGGCTAGCGGGAGTAGGAGCATTCAGTACTTC

v_gene: TRBV28
j_gene: TRBJ1-3
len: 15
abundance: .
d_gene: .
CDR3aa: CASRPSGDSRNTIYF
CDR3nt: TGTGCCAGCAGGCCCTCAGGGGATAGTCGAAACACCATATATTTT

v_gene: TRBV7-2
j_gene: TRBJ1-6
len: 14
abundance: .
d_gene: .
CDR3aa: CASSLRGRDSPLHF
CDR3nt: TGTGCCAGCAGCTTAAGGGGGAGGGATTCACCCCTCCACTTT

v_gene: TRBV12-5
j_gene: TRBJ2-2
len: 14
abundance: .
d_gene: TRBD2
CDR3aa: CASKRDTNTGELFF
CDR3nt: TGTGCTAGTAAGCGGGATACGAACACCGGGGAGCTGTTTTTT

v_gene: TRBV2
j_gene: TRBJ1-2
len: 14
abundance: .
d_gene: TRBD1
CDR3aa: CASRAQGVSNGYTF
CDR3nt: TGTGCCAGCAGGGCCCAGGGGGTTTCCAATGGCTACACCTTC

v_gene: TRBV28
j_gene: TRBJ1-3
len: 15
abundance: .
d_gene: .
CDR3aa: CASRTQSLSGNTIYF
CDR3nt: TGTGCCAGCAGGACACAGTCACTCTCTGGAAACACCATATATTTT

v_gene: TRBV6-6
j_gene: TRBJ1-6
len: 14
abundance: .
d_gene: .
CDR3aa: CASSYSFGDSPLHF
CDR3nt: TGTGCCAGCAGTTACAGCTTTGGAGATTCACCCCTCCACTTT

v_gene: TRBV6-1
j_gene: TRBJ2-7
len: 15
abundance: .
d_gene: TRBD1
CDR3aa: CASNYLGQTVYEQYF
CDR3nt: TGTGCCAGCAACTATCTGGGACAGACCGTCTACGAGCAGTACTTC

v_gene: TRBV28
j_gene: TRBJ1-1
len: 11
abundance: .
d_gene: .
CDR3aa: CASSLGGEAFF
CDR3nt: TGTGCCAGCAGTTTAGGAGGTGAAGCTTTCTTT

v_gene: TRBV19
j_gene: TRBJ1-1
len: 14
abundance: .
d_gene: TRBD1
CDR3aa: CASTRDRYNTEAFF
CDR3nt: TGTGCCAGTACCCGGGACAGATATAACACTGAAGCTTTCTTT

v_gene: TRBV6-1
j_gene: TRBJ1-2
len: 12
abundance: many
d_gene: TRBD1
CDR3aa: CASGDSYYGYTF
CDR3nt: TGTGCCAGCGGGGACAGTTACTATGGCTACACCTTC

v_gene: TRBV15
j_gene: TRBJ2-1
len: 14
abundance: .
d_gene: TRBD2
CDR3aa: CATGETSGYNEQFF
CDR3nt: TGTGCCACCGGAGAAACTAGCGGCTACAATGAGCAGTTCTTC

v_gene: TRBV28
j_gene: TRBJ1-2
len: 12
abundance: .
d_gene: .
CDR3aa: CAALGANYGYTF
CDR3nt: TGTGCCGCTTTAGGGGCTAACTATGGCTACACCTTC

v_gene: TRBV29-1
j_gene: TRBJ2-2
len: 17
abundance: .
d_gene: TRBD2
CDR3aa: CSVGPLAGVGDTGELFF
CDR3nt: TGCAGCGTTGGGCCGCTAGCGGGAGTAGGGGACACCGGGGAGCTGTTTTTT

v_gene: TRBV5-8
j_gene: TRBJ1-2
len: 14
abundance: few
d_gene: TRBD1
CDR3aa: CASSLRDRGKGYTF
CDR3nt: TGTGCCAGCAGCTTGAGGGACAGGGGGAAAGGCTACACCTTC

v_gene: TRBV30
j_gene: TRBJ2-1
len: 15
abundance: .
d_gene: .
CDR3aa: CAWRPLTSSYNEQFF
CDR3nt: TGTGCCTGGAGGCCTCTTACGAGCTCCTACAATGAGCAGTTCTTC

v_gene: TRBV15
j_gene: TRBJ2-7
len: 15
abundance: .
d_gene: TRBD1
CDR3aa: CATSTRDRGSYEQYF
CDR3nt: TGTGCCACCAGCACCCGGGACAGGGGCTCCTACGAGCAGTACTTC

v_gene: TRBV9
j_gene: TRBJ2-1
len: 15
abundance: .
d_gene: TRBD1
CDR3aa: CASSVRTGGLDEQFF
CDR3nt: TGTGCCAGCAGCGTAAGGACAGGGGGGTTGGATGAGCAGTTCTTC

v_gene: TRBV28
j_gene: TRBJ2-7
len: 15
abundance: .
d_gene: .
CDR3aa: CASSVRSAVGYEQYF
CDR3nt: TGTGCCAGCAGTGTTAGGAGCGCGGTCGGGTACGAGCAGTACTTC

v_gene: TRBV4-2
j_gene: TRBJ2-1
len: 16
abundance: .
d_gene: TRBD2
CDR3aa: CASSQALAGVTNEQFF
CDR3nt: TGTGCCAGCAGCCAGGCACTAGCGGGAGTTACCAATGAGCAGTTCTTC

v_gene: TRBV7-2
j_gene: TRBJ2-3
len: 13
abundance: .
d_gene: .
CDR3aa: CASSRQAEDTQYF
CDR3nt: TGTGCCAGCAGCCGACAGGCAGAGGATACGCAGTATTTT

v_gene: TRBV2
j_gene: TRBJ2-3
len: 15
abundance: .
d_gene: TRBD2
CDR3aa: CASRRLAASTDTQYF
CDR3nt: TGTGCCAGCAGAAGACTAGCGGCTAGCACAGATACGCAGTATTTT

v_gene: TRBV11-2
j_gene: TRBJ2-3
len: 16
abundance: .
d_gene: .
CDR3aa: CASSLVGVPSTDTQYF
CDR3nt: TGTGCCAGCAGCTTAGTCGGAGTACCTAGCACAGATACGCAGTATTTT

v_gene: TRBV19
j_gene: TRBJ1-2
len: 14
abundance: .
d_gene: .
CDR3aa: CASTERQASYGYTF
CDR3nt: TGTGCCAGTACAGAGCGACAGGCGTCCTATGGCTACACCTTC

v_gene: TRBV6-5
j_gene: TRBJ2-1
len: 14
abundance: .
d_gene: .
CDR3aa: CASSPGLNYNEQFF
CDR3nt: TGTGCCAGCAGTCCGGGACTCAATTACAATGAGCAGTTCTTC

v_gene: TRBV4-1
j_gene: TRBJ1-1
len: 18
abundance: .
d_gene: .
CDR3aa: CASSQEFIGGGGRTEAFF
CDR3nt: TGCGCCAGCAGCCAAGAATTTATTGGAGGCGGGGGGCGGACTGAAGCTTTCTTT

v_gene: TRBV11-2
j_gene: TRBJ2-7
len: 12
abundance: once
d_gene: .
CDR3aa: CASSKTSFEQYF
CDR3nt: TGTGCCAGCAGCAAAACTAGTTTTGAGCAGTACTTC

v_gene: TRBV19
j_gene: TRBJ1-2
len: 14
abundance: .
d_gene: TRBD1
CDR3aa: CASSVDRVNYGYTF
CDR3nt: TGTGCCAGTAGTGTTGACAGGGTCAACTATGGCTACACCTTC

v_gene: TRBV18
j_gene: TRBJ1-4
len: 15
abundance: .
d_gene: .
CDR3aa: CASSPSSAGAEKLFF
CDR3nt: TGTGCCAGCTCACCAAGCTCGGCAGGGGCTGAAAAACTGTTTTTT

v_gene: TRBV5-5
j_gene: TRBJ1-1
len: 17
abundance: once
d_gene: .
CDR3aa: CASSSSGRGRRSTEAFF
CDR3nt: TGTGCCAGCAGCTCATCGGGGAGAGGGCGGAGGAGCACTGAAGCTTTCTTT

v_gene: TRBV25-1
j_gene: TRBJ1-1
len: 16
abundance: .
d_gene: .
CDR3aa: CASSEWSGSTNTEAFF
CDR3nt: TGTGCCAGCAGTGAGTGGTCAGGCAGCACGAACACTGAAGCTTTCTTT

v_gene: TRBV28
j_gene: TRBJ1-5
len: 15
abundance: few
d_gene: .
CDR3aa: CASRMQSGSNQPQHF
CDR3nt: TGTGCCAGCAGGATGCAAAGCGGCAGCAATCAGCCCCAGCATTTT

v_gene: TRBV30
j_gene: TRBJ1-6
len: 13
abundance: once
d_gene: .
CDR3aa: CAWMGRDMSWLHF
CDR3nt: TGTGCCTGGATGGGCCGGGACATGTCTTGGCTCCACTTT

v_gene: TRBV4-3
j_gene: TRBJ1-2
len: 18
abundance: .
d_gene: TRBD1
CDR3aa: CASSQSVGGGQGVAGYTF
CDR3nt: TGCGCCAGCAGCCAATCCGTGGGGGGGGGACAGGGGGTCGCTGGCTACACCTTC

v_gene: TRBV30
j_gene: TRBJ2-1
len: 17
abundance: .
d_gene: TRBD2
CDR3aa: CAWSKQRTSGEAGEQFF
CDR3nt: TGTGCCTGGAGTAAACAGAGGACTAGCGGGGAAGCGGGTGAGCAGTTCTTC

v_gene: TRBV4-1
j_gene: TRBJ2-1
len: 15
abundance: .
d_gene: .
CDR3aa: CASSQDRSSYNEQFF
CDR3nt: TGCGCCAGCAGCCAAGATAGGAGCTCCTACAATGAGCAGTTCTTC

v_gene: TRBV4-3
j_gene: TRBJ2-1
len: 15
abundance: .
d_gene: .
CDR3aa: CASSYRGGANNEQFF
CDR3nt: TGCGCCAGCAGCTACAGGGGGGGTGCTAACAATGAGCAGTTCTTC

v_gene: TRBV19
j_gene: TRBJ1-1
len: 13
abundance: few
d_gene: .
CDR3aa: CASSMGRNTEAFF
CDR3nt: TGTGCCAGTAGTATGGGCAGAAACACTGAAGCTTTCTTT

v_gene: TRBV5-1
j_gene: TRBJ2-2
len: 16
abundance: .
d_gene: .
CDR3aa: CASSARSRIDTGELFF
CDR3nt: TGCGCCAGCAGCGCCAGATCTAGAATAGACACCGGGGAGCTGTTTTTT

v_gene: TRBV2
j_gene: TRBJ2-1
len: 14
abundance: .
d_gene: TRBD1
CDR3aa: CASSEGTGIDEQFF
CDR3nt: TGTGCCAGCAGTGAAGGGACAGGGATAGATGAGCAGTTCTTC

v_gene: TRBV6-5
j_gene: TRBJ2-7
len: 15
abundance: .
d_gene: .
CDR3aa: CASSYEQGHSYEQYF
CDR3nt: TGTGCCAGCAGTTATGAACAGGGCCACTCCTACGAGCAGTACTTC

v_gene: TRBV11-3
j_gene: TRBJ2-2
len: 15
abundance: .
d_gene: TRBD1
CDR3aa: CASSSGTGRTGELFF
CDR3nt: TGTGCCAGCAGCTCCGGGACAGGGAGAACCGGGGAGCTGTTTTTT

v_gene: TRBV5-4
j_gene: TRBJ2-5
len: 13
abundance: .
d_gene: .
CDR3aa: CASSLLGAQTQYF
CDR3nt: TGTGCCAGCAGCTTGCTGGGGGCTCAGACCCAGTACTTC

v_gene: TRBV4-3
j_gene: TRBJ2-1
len: 16
abundance: .
d_gene: TRBD2
CDR3aa: CASSQDGSGGYNEQFF
CDR3nt: TGCGCCAGCAGCCAAGATGGTAGCGGGGGATACAATGAGCAGTTCTTC

v_gene: TRBV5-8
j_gene: TRBJ2-5
len: 16
abundance: .
d_gene: .
CDR3aa: CASRLGLYLYQETQYF
CDR3nt: TGTGCCAGCAGACTTGGACTCTATTTGTACCAAGAGACCCAGTACTTC

v_gene: TRBV6-1
j_gene: TRBJ1-1
len: 14
abundance: .
d_gene: .
CDR3aa: CASSRLQANTEAFF
CDR3nt: TGTGCCAGCAGCCGCCTCCAGGCGAACACTGAAGCTTTCTTT

v_gene: TRBV7-8
j_gene: TRBJ2-1
len: 17
abundance: .
d_gene: TRBD1
CDR3aa: CASSPTWGTGKGSRKFF
CDR3nt: TGTGCCAGCAGCCCGACCTGGGGGACAGGGAAGGGCTCGCGCAAGTTCTTC

v_gene: TRBV5-4
j_gene: TRBJ2-3
len: 16
abundance: .
d_gene: TRBD2
CDR3aa: CASSSGVREGTDTQYF
CDR3nt: TGTGCCAGCAGCTCGGGGGTCCGGGAGGGAACAGATACGCAGTATTTT

v_gene: TRBV7-2
j_gene: TRBJ2-4
len: 15
abundance: .
d_gene: TRBD1
CDR3aa: CASSSGTGGKNIQYF
CDR3nt: TGTGCCAGCAGCTCCGGGACAGGGGGCAAAAACATTCAGTACTTC

v_gene: TRBV25-1
j_gene: TRBJ2-3
len: 16
abundance: .
d_gene: TRBD2
CDR3aa: CASSEWASGEPDTQYF
CDR3nt: TGTGCCAGCAGTGAATGGGCTAGCGGGGAGCCAGATACGCAGTATTTT